This passage covers 28 T cell receptor beta chains from one sample sequenced in a study of T-cell memory formation after mild COVID-19. TCRdb independently ran MiXCR on the 5' RACE reads; one entry per CDR3 protein. The sample includes approximately 500,000 distinct CDR3 sequences, approximately 23% of them seen just once. The sample was PBMCs or a T cell subset sorted from them (not recorded which). The receptors stem from an adult woman who had mild COVID-19 (a few samples of this study predate the infection). Cell type and time point are not known.

This clonotype was counted only a few times. This rearrangement joins TRBV5-1 to TRBJ2-5; 12 bases are shared with TRBD2. The V gene end was trimmed by 0 bases and the J gene end by 4 bases; junction bases not matched to a gene: 1. The CDR3 is 15 amino acids. Looked up from germline, CDR1 is SGHRS and CDR2 is YFSETQ. The CDR3 here is CASSLGTSGTETQYF. As DNA, the CDR3 is TGCGCCAGCAGCTTGGGGACTAGCGGGACAGAGACCCAGTACTTC. Looking up the rest from reference TRBV5-1 and TRBJ2-5 gives the full variable domain: KAGVTQTPRYLIKTRGQQVTLSCSPISGHRSVSWYQQTPGQGLQFLFEYFSETQRNKGNFPGRFSGRQFSNSRSEMNVSTLELGDSALYLCASSLGTSGTETQYFGPGTRLLVL.

The chain employs TRBV11-2 and TRBJ2-1; 10 bases map to TRBD2. The CDR3 runs to 16 residues. With 1 base clipped from V and 3 bases from J, the junction kept 3 bases outside the gene matches. Germline CDR1 and CDR2: SGHAT and FQNNGV. This CDR3 is CASSLGGTSVYNEQFF. CDR3 bases: TGTGCCAGCAGCTTAGGAGGGACTAGCGTCTACAATGAGCAGTTCTTC.

This clonotype occurred a few times. The chain combines TRBV14 with TRBJ2-3; D may be TRBD2 (5 bases). Trimming shortened V by 4 bases and J by 0 bases, and 14 bases separated the two germline ends. This CDR3 is built from 16 residues. CDR1 and CDR2 (germline): SGHDN, FVKESK. In nucleotides, the CDR3 is TGTGCCAGCAGCCCGCGGGCGAAACTTAGCACAGATACGCAGTATTTT. Protein: CASSPRAKLSTDTQYF. Based on the CDR3 plus reference TRBV14 and TRBJ2-3, the full variable domain is EAGVTQFPSHSVIEKGQTVTLRCDPISGHDNLYWYRRVMGKEIKFLLHFVKESKQDESGMPNNRFLAERTGGTYSTLKVQPAELEDSGVYFCASSPRAKLSTDTQYFGPGTRLTVL.

The table lists this clonotype with a few counts. The rearrangement uses TRBV7-9 and TRBJ2-5, with D perhaps TRBD2 (5 bases). V dropped 4 bases and J dropped 1 base, with 13 bases sitting between them. Germline CDR1 and CDR2: SEHNR and FQNEAQ (reference sequence). This CDR3 is built from 15 residues. As DNA, the CDR3 is TGTGCCAGCAGCTCCATCGAAGGAGGCCAAGAGACCCAGTACTTC. Translating it yields CASSSIEGGQETQYF.

At least ten counts were recorded for this clonotype. The V and J genes are TRBV12-3 or TRBV12-4 and TRBJ2-7; a possible D gene is TRBD2 (6 bases). This CDR3 is built from 15 residues. V shed 3 bases and J shed 5 bases, with 17 bases lying between them. The CDR3 protein is CASSLGGGFKDEQYF. The CDR3 DNA sequence: TGTGCCAGCAGTTTGGGGGGTGGCTTTAAGGACGAGCAGTACTTC.

A few counts support this clonotype. The rearrangement links TRBV6-5 to TRBJ2-7, with 7 bases lining up with TRBD1. The V and J ends lost 3 bases and 9 bases, in that order; junction bases with no gene match: 8. From germline, CDR1 is MNHEY and CDR2 SVGAGI. The CDR3 contains 13 residues. The DNA for the CDR3 is TGTGCCAGCAGTTATACAGGGGACGGGATGCAGTACTTC. This translates into CASSYTGDGMQYF.

The V call is TRBV15, the J call TRBJ2-1; a possible D gene is TRBD1 (6 bases). CDR1 is LNHNV, CDR2 YYDKDF, per germline (reference sequence). This CDR3 is built from 16 residues. The V end was cut by 5 bases, the J end by 3 bases, with 17 bases between. CDR3 coding DNA: TGTGCCACCAGCCGACACAGGGAGATGGACTACAATGAGCAGTTCTTC. It is translated as CATSRHREMDYNEQFF.

This rearrangement joins TRBV6-2 or TRBV6-3 to TRBJ2-7; D possibly corresponds to TRBD2 (6 bases). The CDR3 is made up of 16 amino acids. The germline V gene encodes CDR1 MNHEY and CDR2 SVGEGT. V shed 0 bases and J shed 3 bases, with 15 bases lying between them. The CDR3: CASSYSTGLNLYEQYF. DNA for the CDR3: TGTGCCAGCAGTTACTCTACTGGACTAAACCTCTACGAGCAGTACTTC.

A few counts support this clonotype. The chain employs TRBV7-9 and TRBJ2-6; 9 positions match TRBD1. The trim removed 4 bases at V and 0 bases at J, leaving 7 bases unmatched. Germline CDR1 reads SEHNR; CDR2 reads FQNEAQ (reference sequence). This CDR3 is built from 18 residues. The CDR3 reads CASSSGQGFYSGANVLTF. CDR3 sequence (DNA): TGTGCCAGCAGCTCGGGACAGGGATTTTACTCTGGGGCCAACGTCCTGACTTTC.

This clonotype has only a few counts. V is TRBV19 and J is TRBJ1-4; D possibly corresponds to TRBD1 (5 bases). Trimming cost V 5 bases and J 7 bases, with 14 bases left between them. The CDR3 has 14 residues. Germline V CDR1 and CDR2: LNHDA, SQIVND (reference sequence). DNA for the CDR3: TGTGCCAGTAGTTCTAGGGGTTTGGGTGAAAAACTGTTTTTT. Protein product: CASSSRGLGEKLFF.

This clonotype was detected a few times. The chain combines TRBV30 with TRBJ2-3, with 12 positions matching TRBD2. V lost 7 bases and J lost 3; bases outside the gene matches: 5. The CDR3 loop spans 14 amino acids. CDR1 and CDR2 from the germline V gene are GTSNPN and SVGIG (reference sequence). The CDR3 DNA follows: TGTGCCTCACAACTAGCGGGAGGTACAGATACGCAGTATTTT. It specifies CASQLAGGTDTQYF.

This clonotype was observed a handful of times. The chain employs TRBV6-6 and TRBJ2-7; the D is unclear. Germline V lookup: CDR1 MNHNY, CDR2 SVGAGI (reference sequence). The ends were cut back, 3 bases at V and 2 bases at J, with 11 bases in the middle. The CDR3 loop spans 14 amino acids. CDR3 residues: CASSYPVTPYEQYF. The CDR3 DNA reads TGTGCCAGCAGTTATCCCGTTACGCCCTACGAGCAGTACTTC.

The rearrangement joins TRBV5-1 to TRBJ2-3; D tentatively fits TRBD1 or TRBD2 (5 bases each). The CDR3 contains 16 residues. CDR1 and CDR2 from the germline V gene are SGHRS and YFSETQ. V was trimmed by 4 bases and J by 0 bases, leaving 15 bases between them. CDR3 amino acids: CASSMGPAASTDTQYF. The DNA of the CDR3 is TGCGCCAGCAGCATGGGACCCGCAGCTAGCACAGATACGCAGTATTTT.

This clonotype occurred a few times. The chain carries TRBV5-1 and TRBJ2-1; 8 nucleotides agree with TRBD2. The CDR3 is made up of 14 amino acids. In germline, CDR1 is SGHRS, CDR2 YFSETQ. The V and J ends lost 6 bases and 1 base, in that order; junction bases with no gene match: 3. CDR3 bases: TGCGCCAGCACCGAGCGGGGGTCCTACAATGAGCAGTTCTTC. This translates into CASTERGSYNEQFF.

This sequence joins TRBV18 and TRBJ1-1; TRBD1 might be the D (5 bases). Germline V gives CDR1 KGHSH, CDR2 LQKENI. The CDR3 length is 13 residues. V dropped 2 bases and J dropped 6 bases, with 10 bases sitting between them. In nucleotides, the CDR3 is TGTGCCAGCTCACCAGATTTGGGGGCTGAAGCTTTCTTT. Translated: CASSPDLGAEAFF.

This clonotype was counted between two and nine times. This sequence joins TRBV20-1 and TRBJ1-1; D is undetermined. This CDR3 has 15 residues. Germline V gives CDR1 DFQATT, CDR2 SNEGSKA (reference sequence). Trimming took off 0 bases at V and 0 bases at J, with 11 bases between the two ends. In DNA form, the CDR3 reads TGCAGTGCTAGAGATTTGAAGGGCTTGAACACTGAAGCTTTCTTT. This codes for CSARDLKGLNTEAFF.

This chain uses TRBV4-2 with TRBJ1-4, with a weak D call TRBD1 (6 bases). The length of the CDR3 is 16 residues. CDR1 and CDR2 from the germline V gene are LGHNA and YNFKEQ. Trimming took 4 bases from V and 4 from J, leaving 16 bases between them. This CDR3 is CASSRLQTRGNEKLFF. CDR3 nucleotides: TGTGCCAGCAGCCGGCTCCAGACCAGGGGTAATGAAAAACTGTTTTTT.

This clonotype was picked up a small number of times. The V and J genes are TRBV5-1 and TRBJ2-1, with TRBD1 identical over 7 bases. V lost 0 bases, J lost 2 bases, and 2 bases stayed unmatched. This CDR3 is 15 amino acids long. Germline V lookup: CDR1 SGHRS, CDR2 YFSETQ. The CDR3 here is CASSLEGQTYNEQFF. CDR3 DNA sequence: TGCGCCAGCAGCTTGGAGGGACAGACCTACAATGAGCAGTTCTTC.

This clonotype was counted between two and nine times. The chain uses TRBV4-1 and TRBJ1-1; D not certain. This CDR3 is 15 amino acids long. Deletions cut 4 bases from V and 1 base from J, with 13 bases between. Germline V gives CDR1 MGHRA, CDR2 YSYEKL. Here the CDR3 reads CASSPLGLGNTEAFF. The CDR3 nucleotides read TGCGCCAGCAGCCCTCTCGGGTTAGGGAACACTGAAGCTTTCTTT.

A remark on this clonotype: One junction end does not reproduce the germline sequence, and a read error may be involved. This chain connects TRBV30 to TRBJ1-2, with 11 bases lining up with TRBD1. Germline loops: CDR1 GTSNPN, CDR2 SVGIG (reference sequence). CDR3 length: 15 residues. CDR3 loop: CAWMDRGRIRDGYNF. CDR3 nucleotides: TGTGCCTGGATGGACAGGGGGCGCATCAGGGATGGCTACAACTTC.

The chain uses TRBV12-3 or TRBV12-4 and TRBJ1-2, with unresolved D. The CDR3 is 12 residues long. V was cut by 11 bases and J by 1 base, with 11 bases left in between. In nucleotides, the CDR3 is TGTGCCTCAAGCCAGATTAACTATGGCTACACCTTC. Protein sequence: CASSQINYGYTF.

The sample holds a few counts of this clonotype. The chain has TRBV12-3 or TRBV12-4 and TRBJ2-5; D unresolved. Trimming took off 3 bases at V and 0 bases at J, with 5 bases between the two ends. The CDR3 is 13 residues long. The CDR3 DNA reads as TGTGCCAGCAGTTTTGGCAACCAAGAGACCCAGTACTTC. Translation: CASSFGNQETQYF.

This chain uses TRBV2 with TRBJ1-5; 9 nucleotides line up with TRBD1. The CDR3 runs 22 residues. V was pared by 6 bases and J by 2 bases, with 26 bases of the junction left unmatched. CDR1 SNHLY and CDR2 FYNNEI come from the germline V gene. CDR3 loop: CASSEGTGRPALPPLGNQPQHF. In DNA form, the CDR3 reads TGTGCCAGCAGCGAGGGGACAGGGAGGCCGGCCCTCCCACCTTTAGGCAATCAGCCCCAGCATTTT.

The chain has TRBV4-1 and TRBJ2-1; maybe TRBD1 (5 bases). This CDR3 comprises 16 residues. Trimming left V 7 bases short and J 6 bases short, with 22 bases between. Germline CDR1 and CDR2: MGHRA and YSYEKL. This CDR3 is CASKQEGSPWGNEQFF. The CDR3 nucleotides are TGCGCCAGCAAACAGGAAGGATCACCTTGGGGCAATGAGCAGTTCTTC.

This clonotype was picked up a small number of times. This sequence joins TRBV5-1 and TRBJ2-1, with 10 bases lining up with TRBD1. The CDR3 extends over 16 amino acids. Looked up from germline, CDR1 is SGHRS and CDR2 is YFSETQ. V lost 1 base and J lost 5; bases outside the gene matches: 6. The CDR3 coding sequence is TGCGCCAGCAGCTTGATCGGACAGGGGGAAAACAATGAGCAGTTCTTC. Amino acids: CASSLIGQGENNEQFF.

The gene calls are TRBV6-5 and TRBJ2-5, with D possibly TRBD2 on 7 matching bases. The germline V gene encodes CDR1 MNHEY and CDR2 SVGAGI. V was trimmed by 4 bases and J by 4 bases, leaving 10 bases between them. The CDR3 covers 13 residues. Here the CDR3 DNA reads TGTGCCAGCAGTTGGGGGGGCGGAGAGACCCAGTACTTC. It yields the protein CASSWGGGETQYF.

The chain couples TRBV7-6 to TRBJ2-1, with 7 bases fitting TRBD2. Unmatched junction bases numbered 5, after V lost 5 bases and J lost 4 bases. Germline V gives CDR1 SGHVS, CDR2 FNYEAQ. The CDR3 runs 14 residues. CDR3 amino acids: CASSGREEYNEQFF. The DNA of the CDR3 is TGTGCCAGCAGCGGCCGGGAGGAATACAATGAGCAGTTCTTC.

The chain links TRBV9 to TRBJ2-2; 9 bases fit TRBD1. Germline assignment: CDR1 SGDLS and CDR2 YYNGEE. V lost 3 bases to trimming and J lost 2 bases; unmatched junction nucleotides: 5. The CDR3 contains 16 residues. The CDR3: CASSAGDRANTGELFF. The DNA of the CDR3 is TGTGCCAGCAGCGCGGGGGACAGGGCTAACACCGGGGAGCTGTTTTTT.